The 22 T cell receptor beta chains given below trace back to one sample, sequenced in a study of technical replicates of blood from a few donors. The table came from immunoSEQ multiplex PCR; TCRdb's copy has only in-frame clones and leaves some out. The table shows about 79,000 clones, with 91% occurring only once. The sequenced sample was T cells isolated from PBMCs. These receptors originate from a human donor in good health. Some clones in this sample may be carry-over from other donors' samples.

This clone was detected only once. The chain links TRBV15 to TRBJ2-5; TRBD1 might be the D (6 bases). Germline loops: CDR1 LNHNV, CDR2 YYDKDF (reference sequence). CDR3 size: 15 residues. V was pared by 1 base and J by 3 bases, with 12 bases between. DNA for the CDR3: TGTGCCACCAGCAGAGTACAGGGTGGGGAAGAGACCCAGTACTTC. It specifies CATSRVQGGEETQYF.

The genes are TRBV7-9 and TRBJ2-7, with TRBD1 identical over 10 bases. Germline-derived CDR1 and CDR2 are SEHNR and FQNEAQ (reference sequence). V lost 5 bases and J lost 6; bases outside the gene matches: 7. The CDR3 contains 14 residues. CDR3 in amino acids: CASSDRDRGSEQYF. Here the CDR3 DNA reads TGTGCCAGCAGCGACCGGGACAGGGGTTCCGAGCAGTACTTC.

This sequence joins TRBV15 and TRBJ1-4; tentative D call: TRBD1 (5 bases). V was cut by 0 bases and J by 3 bases, with 17 bases left in between. Germline values: CDR1 LNHNV, CDR2 YYDKDF (reference sequence). The CDR3 covers 18 residues. This CDR3 reads CATSRDIGAVVANEKLFF. CDR3 nucleotide sequence: TGTGCCACCAGCAGAGATATAGGGGCGGTGGTAGCTAATGAAAAACTGTTTTTT.

The genes are TRBV19 and TRBJ2-2; weak D call: TRBD2 (6 bases). Between the trimmed V and J ends, which lost 7 bases and 7 bases, there was a span of 16 bases. The CDR3 covers 14 residues. Germline assignment: CDR1 LNHDA and CDR2 SQIVND (reference sequence). CDR3: CASTVVSEGGELFF. In nucleotides, the CDR3 is TGTGCCAGTACCGTAGTCTCGGAGGGCGGGGAGCTGTTTTTT. Full variable domain (rest looked up from reference TRBV19 and TRBJ2-2): DGGITQSPKYLFRKEGQNVTLSCEQNLNHDAMYWYRQDPGQGLRLIYYSQIVNDFQKGDIAEGYSVSREKKESFPLTVTSAQKNPTAFYLCASTVVSEGGELFFGEGSRLTVL.

V usage is TRBV5-1 and J usage is TRBJ1-4; D is possibly TRBD1 (5 bases). The V gene's germline CDR1 is SGHRS and CDR2 YFSETQ. The CDR3 extends over 18 amino acids. V shed 4 bases and J shed 8 bases, with 27 bases lying between them. CDR3 nucleotide sequence: TGCGCCAGCAGCCGCGGGGTGGCCACGGTGCCTCGGGACGAAAAACTGTTTTTT. Its protein product is CASSRGVATVPRDEKLFF.

The chain joins TRBV6-1 to TRBJ2-1; 8 bases match TRBD1. Trimming cost V 8 bases and J 3 bases; bases outside gene matches: 6. CDR3 length: 14 residues. The V gene's germline CDR1 is MNHNS and CDR2 SASEGT. The CDR3 loop is CASRGTGLYNEQFF. DNA of the CDR3: TGTGCCAGCCGTGGGACAGGTCTCTACAATGAGCAGTTCTTC.

This clone appeared a single time. The gene calls are TRBV19 and TRBJ1-4; D might be TRBD1 (5 bases). Germline V gene data show CDR1 as LNHDA and CDR2 as SQIVND (reference sequence). The CDR3 has 13 amino acids. With 10 bases removed from V and 4 bases from J, the gap between germline ends came to 13 bases. The CDR3 loop is CATEGTVNEKLFF. Here the CDR3 DNA reads TGTGCCACCGAGGGGACTGTTAATGAAAAACTGTTTTTT.

This chain joins TRBV11-3 and TRBJ2-2, with 7 bases that match TRBD2. Germline V gene lookup returns CDR1 SGHNT and CDR2 YENEEA. V was pared by 3 bases and J by 2 bases, with 18 bases of the junction left unmatched. The CDR3 is made up of 20 amino acids. In DNA, the CDR3 is TGTGCCAGCAGCTTGGGGGAAAGGAAAGGGGCTAGCGGCAACACCGGGGAGCTGTTTTTT. Its protein is CASSLGERKGASGNTGELFF.

A single count supports this clone. The gene calls are TRBV5-1 and TRBJ2-1, with TRBD1 matching 8 bases. J lost 4 bases, V lost 4 bases, and 7 bases had no gene match. The CDR3 length is 15 residues. Per germline, CDR1 SGHRS and CDR2 YFSETQ. The CDR3 is CASSKYRGAYNEQFF. The CDR3 nucleotides are TGCGCCAGCAGCAAGTACAGGGGGGCGTACAATGAGCAGTTCTTC. Together with reference TRBV5-1 and TRBJ2-1, the CDR3 gives the full variable domain: KAGVTQTPRYLIKTRGQQVTLSCSPISGHRSVSWYQQTPGQGLQFLFEYFSETQRNKGNFPGRFSGRQFSNSRSEMNVSTLELGDSALYLCASSKYRGAYNEQFFGPGTRLTVL.

The rearrangement joins TRBV27 to TRBJ2-1; perhaps TRBD2 as D (5 bases). This CDR3 spans 15 amino acids. In germline, CDR1 is MNHEY, CDR2 SMNVEV (reference sequence). V lost 1 base, J lost 8 bases, and 15 bases lay in between. The CDR3 sequence: CASSLFVPRADEQFF. DNA of the CDR3: TGTGCCAGCAGTTTATTTGTCCCGAGGGCCGATGAGCAGTTCTTC.

This sequence joins TRBV27 and TRBJ1-1; D possibly corresponds to TRBD1 (6 bases). From germline, CDR1 is MNHEY and CDR2 SMNVEV (reference sequence). This CDR3 comprises 12 residues. Trimming cost V 3 bases and J 8 bases, with 10 bases left between them. The CDR3 protein is CASSFSQGEAFF. The DNA of the CDR3 is TGTGCCAGCAGTTTCTCACAGGGCGAAGCTTTCTTT.

The chain recombines TRBV7-8 with TRBJ2-7; 7 bases map to TRBD1. With V trimmed by 1 base and J by 6 bases, 6 bases remained unmatched. Germline loops: CDR1 SGHVS, CDR2 FQNEAQ. This CDR3 has 14 amino acids. CDR3 sequence: CASSLGQGLSEQYF. CDR3 sequence (DNA): TGTGCCAGCAGCTTAGGACAGGGCTTGTCCGAGCAGTACTTC.

V usage is TRBV7-6 and J usage is TRBJ1-1; D may be TRBD1 (6 bases). Deletions cut 5 bases from V and 1 base from J, with 14 bases between. The CDR3 runs 15 residues. Germline V gene data show CDR1 as SGHVS and CDR2 as FNYEAQ. As DNA, the CDR3 is TGTGCCAGCAGCCCAGCTCAACAGGGGAACACTGAAGCTTTCTTT. Translation: CASSPAQQGNTEAFF.

The V and J genes are TRBV5-6 and TRBJ2-7; D not resolved. Germline V CDR1 and CDR2: SGHDT, YYEEEE. This CDR3 contains 15 residues. V lost 0 bases and J 9 bases, leaving 19 bases between the germline ends. In DNA form, the CDR3 reads TGTGCCAGCAGCTTGGCCATCACAGCTACCTACTCGCAGTACTTC. It translates to CASSLAITATYSQYF.

The V and J genes are TRBV4-2 and TRBJ2-3; the D gene is possibly TRBD2 (5 bases). Trimming removed 1 base from V and 2 bases from J, with 10 bases in between. This CDR3 region has 15 residues. Germline V gives CDR1 LGHNA, CDR2 YNFKEQ. CDR3 residues: CASSQGTDSTDTQYF. The CDR3 DNA sequence: TGTGCCAGCAGCCAAGGAACGGACTCCACAGATACGCAGTATTTT.

V is TRBV4-2 and J is TRBJ2-2, with D tentatively TRBD1 (6 bases). Germline V gene lookup returns CDR1 LGHNA and CDR2 YNFKEQ. This CDR3 region has 16 residues. V dropped 4 bases and J dropped 2 bases, with 14 bases sitting between them. The CDR3 DNA reads TGTGCCAGCAGCCCGTCCGGGACAATTAACACCGGGGAGCTGTTTTTT. It encodes CASSPSGTINTGELFF.

This chain links TRBV28 with TRBJ1-5, with D possibly being TRBD1 (5 bases). The CDR3 length is 15 residues. With 3 bases removed from V and 5 bases from J, the gap between germline ends came to 14 bases. Germline V gene sequence: CDR1 MDHEN, CDR2 SYDVKM. The CDR3 bases are TGTGCCAGCAGTTTCGAGAACAGGAGTTATCAGCCCCAGCATTTT. As protein: CASSFENRSYQPQHF.

J is TRBJ2-1 and V is TRBV11-3, with D perhaps matching TRBD1 (6 bases). CDR3 length: 15 amino acids. Trimming took 4 bases from V and 4 from J, leaving 14 bases between them. The germline V gene encodes CDR1 SGHNT and CDR2 YENEEA. The DNA for the CDR3 is TGTGCCAGCAGCTCTGACAGGTCTGTATACAATGAGCAGTTCTTC. This codes for CASSSDRSVYNEQFF.

The chain employs TRBV10-2 and TRBJ2-3; 9 bases line up with TRBD2. V was clipped by 1 base and J by 2 bases; unmatched bases: 4. The germline gives CDR1 WSHSY, CDR2 SAAADI. This CDR3 region has 16 residues. In nucleotides, the CDR3 is TGCGCCAGCAGTGAGTTCCCTAGCGGGGTCACAGATACGCAGTATTTT. Protein product: CASSEFPSGVTDTQYF.

The gene calls are TRBV28 and TRBJ2-1; 7 bases align to TRBD2. The V segment lost 2 bases and the J segment 3 bases; nucleotides outside the gene matches: 4. The CDR3 has 15 residues. Germline V gives CDR1 MDHEN, CDR2 SYDVKM. This CDR3 is CASSLAGAFYNEQFF. CDR3 DNA: TGTGCCAGCAGTTTAGCGGGAGCCTTCTACAATGAGCAGTTCTTC.

This clone appeared once. The gene calls are TRBV18 and TRBJ2-7, with TRBD1 matching 11 bases. This CDR3 is 15 amino acids long. The ends lost 4 bases at V and 0 bases at J; junction bases unmatched: 2. CDR1 KGHSH and CDR2 LQKENI come from the germline V gene. The CDR3 region has the DNA TGTGCCAGCTCACGGGGACAGGGGGTCTCCTACGAGCAGTACTTC. Translated, it gives CASSRGQGVSYEQYF.

This clone showed up just once. The chain links TRBV5-1 to TRBJ1-2; D not certain. CDR3 length: 15 residues. CDR1 and CDR2 (germline): SGHRS, YFSETQ. V shed 0 bases and J shed 4 bases, with 13 bases lying between them. The CDR3 DNA is TGCGCCAGCAGCTTGGAGGCGGGAATCGGCTATGGCTACACCTTC. Its protein product is CASSLEAGIGYGYTF.